This TCR beta chain emerged from a study of shared clonotypes between healthy human individuals. Study-wide results and caveats: Incomplete sequencing of sorted subsets was indicated by rarefaction despite large depth.

Each sorted subset replicate got 200 ng genomic DNA, 25,000 to 30,000 genomes. Method: immunoSEQ multiplex PCR; TCRdb's copy keeps in-frame clones and lacks some. The table shows roughly 2.1 million clones, with about 92% occurring only once. V trimming: 1 base; J trimming: 7 bases; junction bases outside the gene matches: 7. Germline V gene lookup returns CDR1 SGHTA and CDR2 FQGNSA. The CDR3 length is 15 residues. In regard to this clone: Its antigen is undetermined.

In the naive CD8 group, cells lacked CD45RO and were positively selected for CCR7, so terminally differentiated effector memory CD45RA+ cells were left out. The chain couples TRBV7-2 to TRBJ2-3; 8 bases line up with TRBD1. The sequenced sample was naive CD8+ T cells from PBMCs. The TCR was taken from a man in his late teens or twenties in good health. Some clones in this sample may be carry-over from other donors' samples. DNA for the CDR3: TGTGCCAGCAGCTTAGGGGGACAGGAGGGGTATACGCAGTATTTT. It codes for CASSLGGQEGYTQYF.